A single sample is the source of the 10 T cell receptor beta chains below, sequenced in a study of blood T cell repertoires in COVID-19. Libraries were prepared by immunoSEQ multiplex PCR; TCRdb keeps only in-frame clonotypes and omits some of them. The table shows under 100,000 clones, with 85% occurring only once. The sequencing sample was made of peripheral blood. The receptors stem from a man over 45 with acute or convalescent COVID-19.

The chain joins TRBV27 to TRBJ2-7; 8 nucleotides agree with TRBD1. Germline V gives CDR1 MNHEY, CDR2 SMNVEV (reference sequence). The CDR3 loop spans 13 amino acids. After removal of 8 bases from V and 3 bases from J, the junction contained 6 bases not matched to a gene. The CDR3 here is CASEGTGRYEQYF. The CDR3 nucleotides are TGTGCCAGCGAGGGGACAGGTCGCTACGAGCAGTACTTC.

This clone showed up just once. The rearrangement joins TRBV5-4 to TRBJ2-7, with 8 bases aligning to TRBD1. The germline gives CDR1 SGHNT, CDR2 YYREEE (reference sequence). The ends lost 2 bases at V and 5 bases at J; junction bases unmatched: 6. The CDR3 covers 14 residues. CDR3 coding DNA: TGTGCCAGCAGCTTCCGACAGGGGAACCACGAGCAGTACTTC. Protein: CASSFRQGNHEQYF.

The genes are TRBV11-2 and TRBJ1-6, with D possibly being TRBD1 (5 bases). V shed 0 bases and J shed 7 bases, with 13 bases lying between them. CDR1 SGHAT and CDR2 FQNNGV come from the germline V gene. The CDR3 spans 16 residues. The CDR3 DNA reads TGTGCCAGCAGCTTAGACGCCCTGGGGGGGAATTCACCCCTCCACTTT. Protein product: CASSLDALGGNSPLHF.

The chain links TRBV6-7 to TRBJ2-2; 8 bases are a match to TRBD2. TRBV6-7 is an open reading frame whose function is uncertain. CDR3 size: 17 residues. J gave up 3 bases and V 7 bases, and 13 bases lay outside the gene matches. CDR3 protein: CASICQSRGDDTGELFF. The CDR3 coding sequence is TGTGCCAGCATTTGCCAGTCGCGGGGGGACGACACCGGGGAGCTGTTTTTT.

This clone has a handful of counts. The chain has TRBV27 and TRBJ2-7; the match to TRBD1 covers 8 bases. Germline loops: CDR1 MNHEY, CDR2 SMNVEV (reference sequence). V was clipped by 7 bases and J by 3 bases; unmatched bases: 11. CDR3 size: 15 residues. CDR3 amino acids: CASTRAGTGLYEQYF. For the CDR3, the DNA is TGTGCCAGCACCAGAGCCGGGACAGGACTCTACGAGCAGTACTTC.

The chain has TRBV2 and TRBJ2-7; no clear D. Trimming took off 5 bases at V and 4 bases at J, with 6 bases between the two ends. The CDR3 loop spans 11 amino acids. Germline lookup yields CDR1 SNHLY and CDR2 FYNNEI. CDR3 sequence: CASSPKYEQYF. CDR3 nucleotide sequence: TGTGCCAGCAGTCCCAAATACGAGCAGTACTTC. Based on the CDR3 plus reference TRBV2 and TRBJ2-7, the full variable domain is EPEVTQTPSHQVTQMGQEVILRCVPISNHLYFYWYRQILGQKVEFLVSFYNNEISEKSEIFDDQFSVERPDGSNFTLKIRSTKLEDSAMYFCASSPKYEQYFGPGTRLTVT.

CDR3 in amino acids: CASSVAGTGEGYTF. Written as DNA, the CDR3 is TGTGCCAGCAGTGTTGCCGGGACAGGGGAGGGCTACACCTTC. The chain has TRBV6-2 or TRBV6-3 and TRBJ1-2; 10 bases are shared with TRBD1. Per the germline V gene, CDR1 is MNHEY and CDR2 is SVGEGT. V lost 5 bases and J lost 8; bases outside the gene matches: 8. The CDR3 is 14 residues long.

The V gene is TRBV7-2, the J gene TRBJ1-3; D is possibly TRBD1 (6 bases). Looked up from germline, CDR1 is SGHTA and CDR2 is FQGNSA. V was trimmed by 4 bases and J by 4 bases, leaving 11 bases between them. This CDR3 spans 14 amino acids. The CDR3: CASSSDSTGNTIYF. CDR3 sequence (DNA): TGTGCCAGCAGCTCGGACAGTACAGGAAACACCATATATTTT.

This clone was found once. V is TRBV24-1 and J is TRBJ2-3; a possible D gene is TRBD2 (6 bases). The germline V and J ends were trimmed by 1 base and 0 bases, with 7 bases remaining between them. In germline, CDR1 is KGHDR, CDR2 SFDVKD. This CDR3 is built from 15 residues. The CDR3 nucleotides are TGTGCCACCAGTGATTTCGGAGGGAGCACAGATACGCAGTATTTT. This gives the protein CATSDFGGSTDTQYF.

This clone was detected a few times. The chain couples TRBV10-1 to TRBJ2-1; 8 nucleotides line up with TRBD2. Germline values: CDR1 WNHNN, CDR2 SYGVQD (reference sequence). The V and J ends lost 4 bases and 4 bases, in that order; junction bases with no gene match: 6. The CDR3 is 15 amino acids. CDR3 in amino acids: CASSAAGGTYNEQFF. In DNA, the CDR3 is TGCGCCAGCAGTGCTGCGGGGGGCACATACAATGAGCAGTTCTTC.